One and the same sample provided the 28 T cell receptor beta chains below, sequenced in a study of blood T cell repertoires in COVID-19. TCRdb's copy holds only in-frame clones and misses some; the assay was immunoSEQ multiplex PCR. The table records some 500,000 clones, roughly 89% of them present only once. The sequencing sample was made of peripheral blood. All receptors come from a woman aged 45-65 years with COVID-19, enrolled during active disease.

The J gene is TRBJ2-2, the V gene TRBV24-1; 7 nucleotides match TRBD1. In germline, CDR1 is KGHDR, CDR2 SFDVKD. The CDR3 totals 15 residues. Trimming at V came to 4 bases and at J to 5 bases, leaving 6 bases not matched to a gene. The CDR3 nucleotides are TGTGCCACCAGTGACCCGACAGGGAGAACCGGGGAGCTGTTTTTT. It yields the protein CATSDPTGRTGELFF.

The rearrangement links TRBV28 to TRBJ2-1, with 8 bases identical to TRBD1. Germline V gene lookup returns CDR1 MDHEN and CDR2 SYDVKM. This CDR3 is 15 amino acids long. J was trimmed by 5 bases and V by 5 bases; bases with no gene match: 8. The CDR3 DNA reads TGTGCCAGCAGTCACAGGGGGTTTAGGGACAATGAGCAGTTCTTC. It translates to CASSHRGFRDNEQFF. The variable domain in full, with the rest retrieved from reference TRBV28 and TRBJ2-1, is DVKVTQSSRYLVKRTGEKVFLECVQDMDHENMFWYRQDPGLGLRLIYFSYDVKMKEKGDIPEGYSVSREKKERFSLILESASTNQTSMYLCASSHRGFRDNEQFFGPGTRLTVL.

This clone has only one observation. The chain carries TRBV29-1 and TRBJ2-1; weak D call: TRBD2 (5 bases). The CDR3 runs 14 residues. Germline lookup yields CDR1 SQVTM and CDR2 ANQGSEA. The V end was cut by 4 bases, the J end by 6 bases, with 16 bases between. CDR3: CSVGGPGRVNEQFF. CDR3 DNA: TGCAGCGTTGGCGGGCCGGGAAGAGTCAATGAGCAGTTCTTC.

The V gene is TRBV25-1, the J gene TRBJ2-4; TRBD1 is a possible D gene (5 bases). Germline V CDR1 and CDR2: MGHDK, SYGVNS. This CDR3 is built from 16 residues. Trimming left V 4 bases short and J 6 bases short, with 19 bases between. The CDR3 reads CASSGPGLGRGNIQYF. The CDR3 bases are TGTGCCAGCAGTGGGCCGGGCCTCGGAAGGGGAAACATTCAGTACTTC.

V and J are TRBV2 and TRBJ2-1; TRBD1 matches 10 bases. The J segment lost 9 bases and the V segment lost 10 bases, leaving 12 bases of the junction unmatched. CDR1 is SNHLY and CDR2 is FYNNEI in the germline V gene. The CDR3 has 14 amino acids. The CDR3 region has the DNA TGTGCCATCGCGCCGGGACAGGGGCTGGCTGAGCAGTTCTTC. It yields the protein CAIAPGQGLAEQFF.

The chain has TRBV9 and TRBJ1-1; TRBD1 agrees at 7 bases. This CDR3 is built from 14 residues. V lost 0 bases, J lost 4 bases, and 3 bases stayed unmatched. CDR1 and CDR2 (germline): SGDLS, YYNGEE. In DNA form, the CDR3 reads TGTGCCAGCAGCGTAGGGGACAGCCGCACTGAAGCTTTCTTT. Its translation: CASSVGDSRTEAFF.

The rearrangement uses TRBV12-3 or TRBV12-4 and TRBJ2-5; 7 nucleotides align to TRBD2. The CDR3 totals 13 residues. The V segment lost 6 bases and the J segment 5 bases; nucleotides outside the gene matches: 6. The CDR3 DNA reads TGTGCCAGCAGCCCCATGGGGGGGGAGACCCAGTACTTC. It encodes CASSPMGGETQYF.

For this clone: Other DNA sequences within the sample encode an identical CDR3. The J gene is TRBJ1-5, the V gene TRBV30; D unresolved. The CDR3 is 14 amino acids. Germline V gene lookup returns CDR1 GTSNPN and CDR2 SVGIG (reference sequence). Trimming left V 0 bases short and J 1 base short, with 7 bases between. CDR3 sequence: CAWSVLGSNQPQHF. CDR3 in DNA: TGTGCCTGGAGTGTCCTCGGGAGCAATCAGCCCCAGCATTTT.

V usage is TRBV3-1 (or the pseudogene TRBV3-2) and J usage is TRBJ2-1; D is unclear. V was pared by 1 base and J by 7 bases, with 17 bases between. Germline CDR1 reads LGHDT; CDR2 reads YNNKEL (reference sequence). The CDR3 length is 16 residues. In nucleotides, the CDR3 is TGTGCCAGCAGCCAAGGGCCGAACCTCTCCGCAAATGAGCAGTTCTTC. It encodes CASSQGPNLSANEQFF.

The chain couples TRBV5-1 to TRBJ1-5, with 8 bases identical to TRBD1. With 7 bases clipped from V and 2 bases from J, the junction kept 8 bases outside the gene matches. There are 15 residues in the CDR3. Germline assignment: CDR1 SGHRS and CDR2 YFSETQ. The chain's CDR3 is CASGQQGVGNQPQHF. The CDR3 DNA sequence: TGCGCCAGCGGACAACAGGGGGTTGGCAATCAGCCCCAGCATTTT.

The chain joins TRBV23-1 to TRBJ1-6, with 9 nucleotides matching TRBD1. TRBV23-1 is an ORF, and what it does is uncertain. The CDR3 runs to 15 residues. V shed 7 bases and J 11 bases; nucleotides not matched to a gene: 12. The CDR3 sequence: CASTDRDRVVPPLHF. The CDR3 nucleotides read TGCGCCAGCACAGACCGGGACAGGGTTGTCCCACCCCTCCACTTT.

The CDR3: CASSSRGGQPQHF. CDR3 bases: TGTGCCAGCAGCTCGAGGGGGGGACAGCCCCAGCATTTT. V and J are TRBV12-3 or TRBV12-4 and TRBJ1-5, with a weak D call TRBD1 (6 bases). Trimming shortened V by 6 bases and J by 7 bases, and 13 bases separated the two germline ends. CDR3 length: 13 residues.

Here the CDR3 DNA reads TGTGCCAGCAGTTTAGCGTGGGGAGAAGTGGGGAATGAGCAGTTCTTC. Its translation is CASSLAWGEVGNEQFF. J is TRBJ2-1 and V is TRBV27, with D possibly matching TRBD2 (5 bases). The CDR3 runs to 16 residues. The germline V gene has CDR1 MNHEY and CDR2 SMNVEV (reference sequence). V lost 2 bases to trimming and J lost 7 bases, with 18 bases between them.

The chain joins TRBV6-2 or TRBV6-3 to TRBJ2-1; D is possibly TRBD1 (5 bases). This CDR3 is 16 amino acids long. CDR1 is MNHEY, CDR2 SVGEGT, per germline. The V end lost 4 bases, the J end lost 0 bases, and 13 bases lay between the germline ends. CDR3: CASSSYDSHSYNEQFF. For the CDR3, the DNA is TGTGCCAGCAGTTCCTATGACAGCCACTCCTACAATGAGCAGTTCTTC.

The CDR3 region has the DNA TGTGCCAGCAGTTTATATTGGATGGAGGCCGAGGAGGGCTACACCTTC. This codes for CASSLYWMEAEEGYTF. This chain joins TRBV27 and TRBJ1-2; D is unresolved. Germline V lookup: CDR1 MNHEY, CDR2 SMNVEV (reference sequence). Trimming removed 1 base at V and 8 bases at J, with 20 bases between. This CDR3 has 16 amino acids.

V usage is TRBV15 and J usage is TRBJ1-2; D is ambiguous. The V end was cut by 5 bases, the J end by 5 bases, with 18 bases between. The CDR3 totals 15 residues. Germline V gene lookup returns CDR1 LNHNV and CDR2 YYDKDF (reference sequence). The CDR3 DNA reads as TGTGCCACCAGCCCTCGGGTTCTTAGGAGGTATGGCTACACCTTC. Amino acid sequence: CATSPRVLRRYGYTF.

The rearrangement uses TRBV12-3 or TRBV12-4 and TRBJ1-1; the D gene is possibly TRBD1 (6 bases). The V gene lost 5 bases and the J gene lost 0 bases, with 7 bases spanning the gap. The CDR3 sequence is 13 residues long. CDR3 protein: CASSRTVNTEAFF. CDR3 bases: TGTGCCAGCAGTCGGACAGTGAACACTGAAGCTTTCTTT.

The chain is built from TRBV5-1 and TRBJ2-3, with 9 nucleotides matching TRBD1. The V and J ends lost 0 bases and 2 bases, in that order; junction bases with no gene match: 4. This CDR3 is 16 amino acids long. In germline, CDR1 is SGHRS, CDR2 YFSETQ. CDR3 loop: CASSLGQGDNTDTQYF. CDR3 DNA sequence: TGCGCCAGCAGCTTGGGACAGGGGGATAACACAGATACGCAGTATTTT.

The chain has TRBV7-3 and TRBJ2-1, with D unresolved. From germline, CDR1 is SGHTA and CDR2 FQGTGA. Trimming stripped 0 bases from V and 6 bases from J, with 6 bases between. The CDR3 consists of 13 residues. The CDR3 sequence: CASSLTGANEQFF. As DNA, the CDR3 is TGTGCCAGCAGCTTAACAGGAGCCAATGAGCAGTTCTTC.

The genes are TRBV4-2 and TRBJ2-7; tentatively, D is TRBD2 (5 bases). From germline, CDR1 is LGHNA and CDR2 YNFKEQ. CDR3 size: 15 residues. The germline V and J ends were trimmed by 3 bases and 0 bases, with 12 bases remaining between them. This CDR3 is CASSHYLTTSYEQYF. CDR3 in DNA: TGTGCCAGCAGCCATTATCTGACTACCTCCTACGAGCAGTACTTC.

The chain couples TRBV4-2 to TRBJ2-7, with 7 bases identical to TRBD1. Germline V lookup: CDR1 LGHNA, CDR2 YNFKEQ. The trim removed 3 bases at V and 1 base at J, leaving 9 bases unmatched. The CDR3 extends over 16 amino acids. CDR3 sequence: CASSQPLRDRSYEQYF. The CDR3 nucleotides are TGTGCCAGCAGCCAGCCCCTCCGGGACAGATCCTACGAGCAGTACTTC.

V is TRBV5-5 and J is TRBJ2-1; perhaps TRBD2 as D (5 bases). V lost 1 base and J 7 bases, leaving 9 bases between the germline ends. The CDR3 is 13 amino acids. CDR1 is SGHKS and CDR2 is YYEKEE in the germline V gene (reference sequence). CDR3 DNA: TGTGCCAGCAGCTTGCGGGGAATAAATGAGCAGTTCTTC. Translating gives CASSLRGINEQFF. Supplemented by reference TRBV5-5 and TRBJ2-1, the full variable domain reads DAGVTQSPTHLIKTRGQQVTLRCSPISGHKSVSWYQQVLGQGPQFIFQYYEKEERGRGNFPDRFSARQFPNYSSELNVNALLLGDSALYLCASSLRGINEQFFGPGTRLTVL.

The chain joins TRBV12-3 or TRBV12-4 to TRBJ2-7; D ambiguous. The length of the CDR3 is 12 residues. V was cut by 4 bases and J by 6 bases, with 10 bases left in between. The CDR3 sequence: CASSSTAFEQYF. The CDR3 region has the DNA TGTGCCAGCAGTTCCACAGCCTTCGAGCAGTACTTC.

The rearrangement links TRBV5-1 to TRBJ2-3; D might be TRBD1 (6 bases). The ends were cut back, 4 bases at V and 4 bases at J, with 16 bases in the middle. Germline V CDR1 and CDR2: SGHRS, YFSETQ. The CDR3 totals 15 residues. The CDR3 is CASSANRASPDTQYF. CDR3 DNA sequence: TGCGCCAGCAGCGCGAACAGGGCCTCGCCAGATACGCAGTATTTT.

This chain connects TRBV28 to TRBJ1-5; D is uncertain. Germline values: CDR1 MDHEN, CDR2 SYDVKM. The length of the CDR3 is 14 residues. The V end was cut by 2 bases, the J end by 1 base, with 6 bases between. CDR3 DNA: TGTGCCAGCAGTTTAATTGAGAGCAATCAGCCCCAGCATTTT. Protein sequence: CASSLIESNQPQHF.

A single count supports this clone. The rearrangement links TRBV9 to TRBJ1-1, with 7 bases matching TRBD1. Trimming took 5 bases from V and 0 from J; bases not matched to a gene: 7. Germline CDR1 is SGDLS and CDR2 is YYNGEE. The CDR3 is made up of 15 amino acids. CDR3 bases: TGTGCCAGCAGTCCTAGGACAGGTGTGAACACTGAAGCTTTCTTT. Amino acids: CASSPRTGVNTEAFF.

This chain connects TRBV21-1 to TRBJ1-6; the table calls TRBD1, which could not be checked here. TRBV21-1 is a known pseudogene. CDR3 length: 18 residues. The CDR3 nucleotides are TGTGCCAGCAGCAAAGCGTGGGACAGGGAATGGGACGCTTCACCCCTCCACTTT. It translates to CASSKAWDREWDASPLHF.

The chain carries TRBV24-1 and TRBJ1-5, with 9 bases lining up with TRBD1. The V gene's germline CDR1 is KGHDR and CDR2 SFDVKD. The CDR3 covers 16 residues. V trimming: 0 bases; J trimming: 4 bases; junction bases outside the gene matches: 3. The CDR3 spells CATSDLKGQGNQPQHF. DNA for the CDR3: TGTGCCACCAGTGATTTGAAGGGACAGGGAAATCAGCCCCAGCATTTT.